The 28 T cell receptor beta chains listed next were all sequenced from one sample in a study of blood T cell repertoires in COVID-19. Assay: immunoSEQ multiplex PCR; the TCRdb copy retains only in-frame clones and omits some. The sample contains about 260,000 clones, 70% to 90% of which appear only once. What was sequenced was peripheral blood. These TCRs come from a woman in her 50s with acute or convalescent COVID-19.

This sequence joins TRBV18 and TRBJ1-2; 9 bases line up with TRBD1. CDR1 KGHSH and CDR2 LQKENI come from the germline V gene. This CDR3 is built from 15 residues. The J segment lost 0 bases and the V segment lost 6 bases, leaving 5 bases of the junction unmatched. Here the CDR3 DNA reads TGTGCCAGCTCCCTAGGGACAGGGACTAACTATGGCTACACCTTC. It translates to CASSLGTGTNYGYTF.

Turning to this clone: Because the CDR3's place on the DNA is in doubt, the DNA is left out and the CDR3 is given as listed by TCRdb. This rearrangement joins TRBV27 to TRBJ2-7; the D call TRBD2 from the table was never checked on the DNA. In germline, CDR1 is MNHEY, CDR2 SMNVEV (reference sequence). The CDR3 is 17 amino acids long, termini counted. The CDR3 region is CASSSSGLAGGPYEQYF.

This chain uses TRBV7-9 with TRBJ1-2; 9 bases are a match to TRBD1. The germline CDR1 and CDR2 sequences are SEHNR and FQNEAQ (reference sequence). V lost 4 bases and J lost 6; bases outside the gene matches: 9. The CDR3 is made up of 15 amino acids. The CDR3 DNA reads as TGTGCCAGCAGCTCGCAAACAGGGGGCGTGGATGGCTACACCTTC. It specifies CASSSQTGGVDGYTF.

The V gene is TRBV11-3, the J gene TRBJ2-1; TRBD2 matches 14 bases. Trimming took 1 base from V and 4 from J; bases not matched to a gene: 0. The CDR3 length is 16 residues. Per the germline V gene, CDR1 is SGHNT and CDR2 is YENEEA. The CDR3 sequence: CASSLGTSGRYNEQFF. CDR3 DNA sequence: TGTGCCAGCAGCTTAGGGACTAGCGGGAGGTACAATGAGCAGTTCTTC.

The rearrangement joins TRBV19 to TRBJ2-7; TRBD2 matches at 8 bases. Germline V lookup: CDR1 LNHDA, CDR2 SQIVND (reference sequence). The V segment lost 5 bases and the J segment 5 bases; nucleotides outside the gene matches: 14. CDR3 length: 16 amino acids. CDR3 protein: CASSGPQREGHHEQYF. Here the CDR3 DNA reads TGTGCCAGTAGTGGCCCCCAACGGGAGGGCCACCACGAGCAGTACTTC.

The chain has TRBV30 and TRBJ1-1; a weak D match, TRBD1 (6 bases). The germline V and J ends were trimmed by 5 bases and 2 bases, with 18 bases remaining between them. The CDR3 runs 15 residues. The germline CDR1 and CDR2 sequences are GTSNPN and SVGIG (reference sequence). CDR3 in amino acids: CAWVLGQSTNTEAFF. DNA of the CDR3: TGTGCCTGGGTCCTTGGACAGTCAACTAACACTGAAGCTTTCTTT.

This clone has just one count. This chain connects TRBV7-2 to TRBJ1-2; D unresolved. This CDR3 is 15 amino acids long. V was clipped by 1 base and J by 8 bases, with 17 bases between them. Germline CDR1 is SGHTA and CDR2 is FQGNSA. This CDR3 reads CASSLEPGRARGYTF. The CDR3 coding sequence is TGTGCCAGCAGCTTAGAGCCGGGGAGGGCGCGCGGCTACACCTTC.

Here the CDR3 DNA reads TGTGCCAGCAGTTTATACAGTGAGAACACTGAAGCTTTCTTT. It yields the protein CASSLYSENTEAFF. V is TRBV28 and J is TRBJ1-1; the D is unclear. Looked up from germline, CDR1 is MDHEN and CDR2 is SYDVKM. V shed 1 base and J shed 1 base, with 7 bases lying between them. This CDR3 region has 14 residues.

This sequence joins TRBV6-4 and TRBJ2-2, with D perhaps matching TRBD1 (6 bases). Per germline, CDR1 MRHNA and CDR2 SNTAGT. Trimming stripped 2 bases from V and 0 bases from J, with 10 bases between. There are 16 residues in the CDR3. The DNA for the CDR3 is TGTGCCAGCAGTGACCAACAGGGCACGAACACCGGGGAGCTGTTTTTT. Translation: CASSDQQGTNTGELFF.

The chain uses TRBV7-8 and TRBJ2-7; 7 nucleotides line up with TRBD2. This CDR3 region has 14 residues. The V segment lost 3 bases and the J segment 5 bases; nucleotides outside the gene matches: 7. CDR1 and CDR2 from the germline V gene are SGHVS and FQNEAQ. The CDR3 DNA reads TGTGCCAGCAGCTTCGGCGGGAGTTCCCACGAGCAGTACTTC. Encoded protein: CASSFGGSSHEQYF. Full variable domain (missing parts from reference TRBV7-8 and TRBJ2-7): GAGVSQSPRYKVAKRGQDVALRCDPISGHVSLFWYQQALGQGPEFLTYFQNEAQLDKSGLPSDRFFAERPEGSVSTLKIQRTQQEDSAVYLCASSFGGSSHEQYFGPGTRLTVT.

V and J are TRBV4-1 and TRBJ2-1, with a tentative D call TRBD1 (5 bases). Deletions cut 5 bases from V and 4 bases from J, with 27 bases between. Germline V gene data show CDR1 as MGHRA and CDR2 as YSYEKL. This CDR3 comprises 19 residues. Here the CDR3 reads CASSAQGGSPEPLYNEQFF. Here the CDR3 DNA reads TGCGCCAGCAGCGCCCAGGGTGGTAGCCCGGAACCCTTGTACAATGAGCAGTTCTTC.

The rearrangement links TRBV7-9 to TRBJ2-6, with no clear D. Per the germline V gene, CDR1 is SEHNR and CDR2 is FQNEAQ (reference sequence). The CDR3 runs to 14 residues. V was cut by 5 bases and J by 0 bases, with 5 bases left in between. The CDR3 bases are TGTGCCAGCAGCCGGGTCTCTGGGGCCAACGTCCTGACTTTC. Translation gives CASSRVSGANVLTF.

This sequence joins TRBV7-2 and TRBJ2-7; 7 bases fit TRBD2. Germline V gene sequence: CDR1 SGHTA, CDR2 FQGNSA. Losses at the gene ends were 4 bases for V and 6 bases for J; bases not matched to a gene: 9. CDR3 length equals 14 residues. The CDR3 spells CASSSQPGGSEQYF. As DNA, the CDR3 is TGTGCCAGCAGCTCCCAGCCGGGGGGTTCCGAGCAGTACTTC.

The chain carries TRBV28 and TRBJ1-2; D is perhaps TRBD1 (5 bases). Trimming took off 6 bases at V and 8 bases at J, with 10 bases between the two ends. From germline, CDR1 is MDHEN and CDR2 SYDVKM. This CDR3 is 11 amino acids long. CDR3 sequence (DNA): TGTGCCAGCAGCAGGACAAGCGGCTACACCTTC. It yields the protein CASSRTSGYTF.

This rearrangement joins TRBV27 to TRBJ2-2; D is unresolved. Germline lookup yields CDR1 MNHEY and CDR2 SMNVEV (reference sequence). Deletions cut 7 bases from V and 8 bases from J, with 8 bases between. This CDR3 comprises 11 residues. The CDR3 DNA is TGTGCCAGCACCAATTCAGGGGAGCTGTTTTTT. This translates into CASTNSGELFF.

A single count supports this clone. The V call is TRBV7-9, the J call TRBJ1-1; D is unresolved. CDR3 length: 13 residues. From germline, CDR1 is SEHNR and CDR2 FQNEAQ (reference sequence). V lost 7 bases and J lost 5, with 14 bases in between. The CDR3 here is CASKLASGTEAFF. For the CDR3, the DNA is TGTGCCAGCAAGCTGGCGTCGGGAACTGAAGCTTTCTTT.

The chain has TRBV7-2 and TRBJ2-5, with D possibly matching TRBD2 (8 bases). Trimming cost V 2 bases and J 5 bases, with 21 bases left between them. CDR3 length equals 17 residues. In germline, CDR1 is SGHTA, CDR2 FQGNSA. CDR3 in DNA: TGTGCCAGCAGCTTACTCCTGCCGGGAGGGGGCCGGGAGACCCAGTACTTC. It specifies CASSLLLPGGGRETQYF.

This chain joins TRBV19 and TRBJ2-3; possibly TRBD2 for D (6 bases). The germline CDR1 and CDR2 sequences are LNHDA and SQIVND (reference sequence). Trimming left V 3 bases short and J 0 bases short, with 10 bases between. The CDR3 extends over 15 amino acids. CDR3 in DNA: TGTGCCAGTAGTATTCCCGGGACTAGCACAGATACGCAGTATTTT. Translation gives CASSIPGTSTDTQYF. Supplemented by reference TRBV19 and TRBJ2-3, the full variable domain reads DGGITQSPKYLFRKEGQNVTLSCEQNLNHDAMYWYRQDPGQGLRLIYYSQIVNDFQKGDIAEGYSVSREKKESFPLTVTSAQKNPTAFYLCASSIPGTSTDTQYFGPGTRLTVL.

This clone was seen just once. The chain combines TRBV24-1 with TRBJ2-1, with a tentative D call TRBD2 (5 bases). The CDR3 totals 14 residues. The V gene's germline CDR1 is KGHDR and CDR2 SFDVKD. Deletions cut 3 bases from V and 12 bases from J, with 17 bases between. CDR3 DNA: TGTGCCACCAGTGATACACGGGGTTCTCTTGGGCAGTTCTTC. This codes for CATSDTRGSLGQFF.

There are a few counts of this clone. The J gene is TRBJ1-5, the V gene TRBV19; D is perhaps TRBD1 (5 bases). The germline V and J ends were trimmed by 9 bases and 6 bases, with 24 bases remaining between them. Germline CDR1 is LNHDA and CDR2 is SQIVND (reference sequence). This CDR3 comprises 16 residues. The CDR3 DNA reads TGTGCCAGCTCCGGGACTCGGTTTGGTCTAGGTCAGCCCCAGCATTTT. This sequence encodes CASSGTRFGLGQPQHF.

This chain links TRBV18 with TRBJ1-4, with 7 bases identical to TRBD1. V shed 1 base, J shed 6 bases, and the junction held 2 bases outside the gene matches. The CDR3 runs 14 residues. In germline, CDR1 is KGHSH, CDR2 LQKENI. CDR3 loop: CASSPRQGDEKLFF. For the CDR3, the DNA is TGTGCCAGCTCACCACGGCAGGGGGATGAAAAACTGTTTTTT.

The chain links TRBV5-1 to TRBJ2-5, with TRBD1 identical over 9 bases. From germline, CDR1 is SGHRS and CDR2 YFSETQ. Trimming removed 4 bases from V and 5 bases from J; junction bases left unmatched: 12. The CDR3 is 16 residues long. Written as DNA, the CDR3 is TGCGCCAGCAGCCTAACCGGGACAGGGTCTCACGAGACCCAGTACTTC. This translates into CASSLTGTGSHETQYF.

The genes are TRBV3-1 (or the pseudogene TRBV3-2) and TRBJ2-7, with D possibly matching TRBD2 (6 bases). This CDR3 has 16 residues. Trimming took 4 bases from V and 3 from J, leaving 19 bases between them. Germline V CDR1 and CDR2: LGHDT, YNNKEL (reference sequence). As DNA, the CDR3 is TGTGCCAGCAGCCCTACCCGGGGCGGGGAGGTCTACGAGCAGTACTTC. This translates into CASSPTRGGEVYEQYF.

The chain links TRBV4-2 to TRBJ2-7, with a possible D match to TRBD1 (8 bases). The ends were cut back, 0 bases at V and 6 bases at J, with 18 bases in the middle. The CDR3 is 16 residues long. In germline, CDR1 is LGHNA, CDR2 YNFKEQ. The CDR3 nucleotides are TGTGCCAGCAGCCAAGAGCGATCGGGAGGACAGGGCGAGCAGTACTTC. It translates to CASSQERSGGQGEQYF.

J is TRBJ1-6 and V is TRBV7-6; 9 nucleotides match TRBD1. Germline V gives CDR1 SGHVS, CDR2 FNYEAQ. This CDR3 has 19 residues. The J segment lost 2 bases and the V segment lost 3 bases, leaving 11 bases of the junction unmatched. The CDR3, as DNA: TGTGCCAGCAGCTTGGTGACCCCGGGACAGGGTCCCTATAATTCACCCCTCCACTTT. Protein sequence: CASSLVTPGQGPYNSPLHF. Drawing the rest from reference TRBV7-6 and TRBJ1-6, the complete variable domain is GAGVSQSPRYKVTKRGQDVALRCDPISGHVSLYWYRQALGQGPEFLTYFNYEAQQDKSGLPNDRFSAERPEGSISTLTIQRTEQRDSAMYRCASSLVTPGQGPYNSPLHFGNGTRLTVT.

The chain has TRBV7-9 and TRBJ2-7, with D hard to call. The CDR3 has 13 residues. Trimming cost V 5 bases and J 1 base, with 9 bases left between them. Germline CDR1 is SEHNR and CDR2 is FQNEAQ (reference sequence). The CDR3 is CASSPDTSYEQYF. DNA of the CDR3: TGTGCCAGCAGCCCAGACACTTCCTACGAGCAGTACTTC.

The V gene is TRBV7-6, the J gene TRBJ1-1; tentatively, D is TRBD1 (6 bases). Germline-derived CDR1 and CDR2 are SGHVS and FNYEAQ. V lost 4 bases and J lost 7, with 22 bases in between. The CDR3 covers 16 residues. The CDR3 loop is CASSSLREGTTGEAFF. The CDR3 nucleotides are TGTGCCAGCAGCTCCCTCCGTGAAGGGACAACGGGTGAAGCTTTCTTT.

This CDR3 is CASSPQGKTSPLHF. Written as DNA, the CDR3 is TGTGCCAGCTCACCCCAGGGGAAAACTTCACCCCTCCACTTT. The rearrangement joins TRBV18 to TRBJ1-6; TRBD1 is a possible D gene (6 bases). CDR1 and CDR2 (germline): KGHSH, LQKENI. The CDR3 has 14 amino acids. The V end lost 3 bases, the J end lost 9 bases, and 12 bases lay between the germline ends.